The rows below give T cell receptor beta chains drawn from one sample of a study of T cells in Graves' hyperthyroidism and ophthalmopathy. Each CDR3 protein gets one entry after TCRdb re-called the multiplex PCR reads with MiXCR. The profile covers under 550,000 distinct CDR3 sequences, with roughly 21% appearing a single time and less than 55% taken by the ten largest. The source material was blood. The origin of the receptors is a man aged 35 to 55 with Graves' ophthalmopathy. Each CDR3 is given with its conserved first and last residue. The order of the fields is D gene, V gene, clone size, J gene, CDR3 protein, CDR3 DNA. D genes are given only for firm matches. Size is omitted from some rows. Given values are once, few, many or a class for expanded clones.

D gene: TRBD2; V gene: TRBV2; clone size: many; J gene: TRBJ2-1; CDR3 protein: CASRRTSGQYNEQFF; CDR3 DNA: TGTGCCAGCAGGAGGACTAGCGGGCAATACAATGAGCAGTTCTTC
D gene: -; V gene: TRBV4-1; clone size: -; J gene: TRBJ2-6; CDR3 protein: CASSAREGERSGANVLTF; CDR3 DNA: TGCGCCAGCAGCGCGAGAGAGGGAGAGAGGTCTGGGGCCAACGTCCTGACTTTC
D gene: TRBD2; V gene: TRBV6-2/TRBV6-3; clone size: -; J gene: TRBJ2-4; CDR3 protein: CASSYVAGGGKLAKNIQYF; CDR3 DNA: TGTGCCAGCAGTTACGTGGCGGGAGGGGGCAAACTAGCCAAAAACATTCAGTACTTC
D gene: -; V gene: TRBV7-9; clone size: many; J gene: TRBJ2-1; CDR3 protein: CASSRQGRVNEQFF; CDR3 DNA: TGTGCCAGCAGCAGACAGGGGAGGGTCAATGAGCAGTTCTTC
D gene: -; V gene: TRBV29-1; clone size: -; J gene: TRBJ1-1; CDR3 protein: CSVEGGRTEAFF; CDR3 DNA: TGCAGCGTTGAAGGGGGCCGTACTGAAGCTTTCTTT
D gene: -; V gene: TRBV5-1; clone size: few; J gene: TRBJ1-6; CDR3 protein: CASSLGVPGLDSPLHF; CDR3 DNA: TGCGCCAGCAGCTTGGGCGTGCCGGGGTTAGATTCACCCCTCCACTTT
D gene: -; V gene: TRBV4-2; clone size: few; J gene: TRBJ2-5; CDR3 protein: CASSQADGGGETQYF; CDR3 DNA: TGTGCCAGCAGCCAAGCGGACGGGGGAGGAGAGACCCAGTACTTC
D gene: TRBD1; V gene: TRBV4-1; clone size: -; J gene: TRBJ1-1; CDR3 protein: CASSHSTPDRDRVAFF; CDR3 DNA: TGCGCCAGCAGCCACTCTACTCCGGACAGGGATCGTGTAGCTTTCTTT
D gene: -; V gene: TRBV6-1; clone size: -; J gene: TRBJ1-1; CDR3 protein: CASTSPGAQNTEAFF; CDR3 DNA: TGTGCCAGCACAAGCCCGGGGGCACAGAACACTGAAGCTTTCTTT
D gene: TRBD2; V gene: TRBV20-1; clone size: many; J gene: TRBJ2-5; CDR3 protein: CSATRTSGKETQYF; CDR3 DNA: TGCAGTGCTACTAGGACTAGCGGTAAAGAGACCCAGTACTTC
D gene: -; V gene: TRBV27; clone size: -; J gene: TRBJ1-6; CDR3 protein: CASRTRGFYSYNSPLHF; CDR3 DNA: TGTGCCAGCAGAACAAGGGGATTCTATAGCTATAATTCACCCCTCCACTTT
D gene: TRBD2; V gene: TRBV20-1; clone size: many; J gene: TRBJ2-7; CDR3 protein: CSAGPSGGSYEQYF; CDR3 DNA: TGCAGTGCCGGACCTAGCGGGGGCTCCTACGAGCAGTACTTC
D gene: TRBD2; V gene: TRBV19; clone size: few; J gene: TRBJ2-2; CDR3 protein: CASSKASGGIGAGELFF; CDR3 DNA: TGTGCCAGTAGTAAGGCTAGCGGGGGTATCGGCGCCGGGGAGCTGTTTTTT
D gene: TRBD2; V gene: TRBV2; clone size: many; J gene: TRBJ2-7; CDR3 protein: CASLGGYEQYF; CDR3 DNA: TGTGCCAGCCTGGGGGGGTACGAGCAGTACTTC
D gene: TRBD1; V gene: TRBV29-1; clone size: -; J gene: TRBJ1-3; CDR3 protein: CSVDLGQISGNTIYF; CDR3 DNA: TGCAGCGTTGACCTGGGACAGATCTCTGGAAACACCATATATTTT
D gene: -; V gene: TRBV9; clone size: many; J gene: TRBJ2-5; CDR3 protein: CASSVIGETQYF; CDR3 DNA: TGTGCCAGCAGCGTAATAGGGGAGACCCAGTACTTC
D gene: -; V gene: TRBV20-1; clone size: many; J gene: TRBJ1-1; CDR3 protein: CSASGRLREVAFF; CDR3 DNA: TGCAGTGCCTCGGGACGCCTGAGGGAAGTCGCTTTCTTT
D gene: TRBD2; V gene: TRBV9; clone size: -; J gene: TRBJ2-1; CDR3 protein: CASSGGTSGRYNEQFF; CDR3 DNA: TGTGCCAGCAGCGGGGGGACTAGCGGGAGGTACAATGAGCAGTTCTTC
D gene: -; V gene: TRBV27; clone size: many; J gene: TRBJ2-7; CDR3 protein: CASFPRARAVVYEQYF; CDR3 DNA: TGTGCCAGCTTCCCCCGGGCCAGGGCCGTTGTCTACGAGCAGTACTTC
D gene: TRBD1; V gene: TRBV5-1; clone size: few; J gene: TRBJ1-2; CDR3 protein: CASSISGTGGERGYTF; CDR3 DNA: TGCGCCAGCAGTATATCCGGGACAGGGGGCGAACGTGGCTACACCTTC
D gene: TRBD1; V gene: TRBV7-2; clone size: -; J gene: TRBJ1-5; CDR3 protein: CASSPRAPGQGGYGSQPQHF; CDR3 DNA: TGTGCCAGCAGCCCGCGGGCACCGGGACAGGGGGGATATGGGTCCCAGCCCCAGCATTTT
D gene: TRBD2; V gene: TRBV13; clone size: few; J gene: TRBJ2-3; CDR3 protein: CASTTWRGGTDTQYF; CDR3 DNA: TGTGCCAGCACCACCTGGCGGGGGGGCACAGATACGCAGTATTTT
D gene: -; V gene: TRBV5-1; clone size: many; J gene: TRBJ2-1; CDR3 protein: CASSLARFSSYNEQFF; CDR3 DNA: TGCGCCAGCAGCTTGGCGCGCTTCAGCTCCTACAATGAGCAGTTCTTC
D gene: -; V gene: TRBV29-1; clone size: few; J gene: TRBJ2-2; CDR3 protein: CSVGNSGNTGELFF; CDR3 DNA: TGCAGCGTTGGTAATAGCGGAAACACCGGGGAGCTGTTTTTT
D gene: -; V gene: TRBV20-1; clone size: -; J gene: TRBJ1-6; CDR3 protein: CSARRVGVDYNSPLHF; CDR3 DNA: TGCAGTGCTAGAAGGGTGGGAGTCGATTATAATTCACCCCTCCACTTT
D gene: -; V gene: TRBV27; clone size: few; J gene: TRBJ1-1; CDR3 protein: CASSGTLDTEAFF; CDR3 DNA: TGTGCCAGCAGTGGGACACTCGACACTGAAGCTTTCTTT
D gene: -; V gene: TRBV12-3/TRBV12-4; clone size: many; J gene: TRBJ2-1; CDR3 protein: CASTWYNEQFF; CDR3 DNA: TGTGCCAGCACTTGGTACAATGAGCAGTTCTTC
D gene: -; V gene: TRBV28; clone size: -; J gene: TRBJ2-1; CDR3 protein: CASDGPISNEQFF; CDR3 DNA: TGTGCCAGCGACGGACCAATTTCAAATGAGCAGTTCTTC
D gene: -; V gene: TRBV5-1; clone size: few; J gene: TRBJ2-5; CDR3 protein: CASSLEPLGGGGQTQYF; CDR3 DNA: TGCGCCAGCAGCTTGGAGCCCCTGGGAGGGGGCGGACAGACCCAGTACTTC
D gene: TRBD1; V gene: TRBV9; clone size: few; J gene: TRBJ1-6; CDR3 protein: CASSLSPGQGYSPLHF; CDR3 DNA: TGTGCCAGCAGCCTAAGTCCGGGACAGGGTTATTCACCCCTCCACTTT
D gene: -; V gene: TRBV28; clone size: many; J gene: TRBJ1-6; CDR3 protein: CASSLLTEDNSPLHF; CDR3 DNA: TGTGCCAGCAGTTTACTGACAGAAGATAATTCACCCCTCCACTTT
D gene: -; V gene: TRBV7-9; clone size: -; J gene: TRBJ2-7; CDR3 protein: CASIPRGVREEQYF; CDR3 DNA: TGTGCCAGCATCCCAAGGGGGGTCCGGGAGGAGCAGTACTTC
D gene: TRBD2; V gene: TRBV7-2; clone size: many; J gene: TRBJ2-7; CDR3 protein: CASSFQRGSYEQYF; CDR3 DNA: TGTGCCAGCAGCTTCCAGCGGGGTAGCTACGAGCAGTACTTC
D gene: -; V gene: TRBV6-2/TRBV6-3; clone size: few; J gene: TRBJ2-6; CDR3 protein: CASNRASGANVLTF; CDR3 DNA: TGTGCCAGCAACAGGGCCTCTGGGGCCAACGTCCTGACTTTC
D gene: TRBD2; V gene: TRBV28; clone size: -; J gene: TRBJ2-2; CDR3 protein: CASTPIGLGSSGELFF; CDR3 DNA: TGTGCCAGCACTCCCATAGGACTAGGATCGTCCGGGGAGCTGTTTTTT
D gene: -; V gene: TRBV30; clone size: many; J gene: TRBJ1-4; CDR3 protein: CAWSVPFRAPNEKLFF; CDR3 DNA: TGTGCCTGGAGTGTACCTTTCAGGGCACCAAATGAAAAACTGTTTTTT
D gene: -; V gene: TRBV20-1; clone size: many; J gene: TRBJ2-5; CDR3 protein: CSARPEGLGTALPGTQYF; CDR3 DNA: TGCAGTGCTAGACCAGAGGGGTTGGGAACTGCCCTCCCAGGGACCCAGTACTTC
D gene: -; V gene: TRBV20-1; clone size: -; J gene: TRBJ2-7; CDR3 protein: CSARARVNEQYF; CDR3 DNA: TGCAGTGCTAGGGCCAGGGTCAACGAGCAGTACTTC
D gene: TRBD1; V gene: TRBV2; clone size: few; J gene: TRBJ1-2; CDR3 protein: CASSIRDRGSGYTF; CDR3 DNA: TGTGCCAGCAGTATCCGGGACAGGGGATCTGGCTACACCTTC
D gene: -; V gene: TRBV11-2; clone size: many; J gene: TRBJ2-1; CDR3 protein: CASSLRDREQFF; CDR3 DNA: TGTGCCAGCAGCTTGCGGGATAGGGAGCAGTTCTTC
D gene: -; V gene: TRBV6-2/TRBV6-3; clone size: -; J gene: TRBJ1-1; CDR3 protein: CASKTDRYSEAFF; CDR3 DNA: TGTGCCAGCAAGACCGACAGGTACAGTGAAGCTTTCTTT
D gene: -; V gene: TRBV6-2/TRBV6-3; clone size: few; J gene: TRBJ2-1; CDR3 protein: CASTKRNEQFF; CDR3 DNA: TGTGCCAGCACCAAGAGGAATGAGCAGTTCTTC
D gene: -; V gene: TRBV5-6; clone size: few; J gene: TRBJ2-2; CDR3 protein: CASSLARQSAGELFF; CDR3 DNA: TGTGCCAGCAGCTTAGCGCGACAGAGTGCCGGGGAGCTGTTTTTT
D gene: -; V gene: TRBV9; clone size: -; J gene: TRBJ2-3; CDR3 protein: CASSVMEGADTQYF; CDR3 DNA: TGTGCCAGCAGCGTAATGGAGGGAGCAGATACGCAGTATTTT
D gene: TRBD2; V gene: TRBV28; clone size: many; J gene: TRBJ2-3; CDR3 protein: CASRPGGGLTDTQYF; CDR3 DNA: TGTGCCAGCAGGCCCGGGGGGGGCCTCACAGATACGCAGTATTTT
D gene: -; V gene: TRBV11-2; clone size: few; J gene: TRBJ2-3; CDR3 protein: CASSLGSLFTDTQYF; CDR3 DNA: TGTGCCAGCAGCTTAGGCAGCTTATTCACAGATACGCAGTATTTT
D gene: -; V gene: TRBV7-2; clone size: few; J gene: TRBJ1-2; CDR3 protein: CASSALAGSGYTF; CDR3 DNA: TGTGCCAGCAGCGCCCTCGCGGGGTCCGGCTACACCTTC
D gene: -; V gene: TRBV30; clone size: few; J gene: TRBJ2-3; CDR3 protein: CAWSDRATDTQYF; CDR3 DNA: TGTGCCTGGAGTGACAGAGCCACAGATACGCAGTATTTT
D gene: -; V gene: TRBV20-1; clone size: -; J gene: TRBJ2-7; CDR3 protein: CSASKGSYEQYF; CDR3 DNA: TGCAGTGCCAGCAAAGGATCCTACGAGCAGTACTTC
D gene: TRBD1; V gene: TRBV27; clone size: -; J gene: TRBJ2-2; CDR3 protein: CASSFSAGTGNTGELFF; CDR3 DNA: TGTGCCAGCAGTTTTAGCGCCGGGACAGGGAACACCGGGGAGCTGTTTTTT
D gene: TRBD1; V gene: TRBV6-2/TRBV6-3; clone size: many; J gene: TRBJ2-7; CDR3 protein: CASSQDRALYEQYF; CDR3 DNA: TGTGCCAGCAGTCAGGACAGGGCCCTTTACGAGCAGTACTTC